This record looks at one T cell receptor (beta chain) sequence and its context. Its antigen is still unknown. The table came from immunoSEQ multiplex PCR; TCRdb's copy has only in-frame clones and leaves some out. The repertoire holds 100,000 to 150,000 clones, with just over 85% as singletons. Germline V gene data show CDR1 as SQVTM and CDR2 as ANQGSEA. The CDR3 covers 13 residues. With V trimmed by 3 bases and J by 2 bases, 2 bases remained unmatched. The data derive from a study of T cell responses to AZD1222 COVID-19 vaccine. Findings of the study overall: CD4 TCRs covered the whole spike, strongest at regions 160-218 and 743-854. It should be noted that donors were predominantly white British and more often female, and clonal diversity was possibly underestimated. Rises in breadth and depth of Spike-specific TCRs came after two AZD1222 doses. Nearly half of the spike-specific TCRs reportedly recognize variant regions that carry no mutations.

The V gene is TRBV29-1, the J gene TRBJ2-7; 9 nucleotides align to TRBD1. The sequences come from peripheral blood, collected 28 days after the second AZD1222 dose. The receptor was isolated from an adult who received the AZD1222 COVID-19 vaccine. CDR3 sequence reads: CSVEGTGPYEQYF. DNA of the CDR3: TGCAGCGTTGAGGGGACAGGGCCCTACGAGCAGTACTTC.